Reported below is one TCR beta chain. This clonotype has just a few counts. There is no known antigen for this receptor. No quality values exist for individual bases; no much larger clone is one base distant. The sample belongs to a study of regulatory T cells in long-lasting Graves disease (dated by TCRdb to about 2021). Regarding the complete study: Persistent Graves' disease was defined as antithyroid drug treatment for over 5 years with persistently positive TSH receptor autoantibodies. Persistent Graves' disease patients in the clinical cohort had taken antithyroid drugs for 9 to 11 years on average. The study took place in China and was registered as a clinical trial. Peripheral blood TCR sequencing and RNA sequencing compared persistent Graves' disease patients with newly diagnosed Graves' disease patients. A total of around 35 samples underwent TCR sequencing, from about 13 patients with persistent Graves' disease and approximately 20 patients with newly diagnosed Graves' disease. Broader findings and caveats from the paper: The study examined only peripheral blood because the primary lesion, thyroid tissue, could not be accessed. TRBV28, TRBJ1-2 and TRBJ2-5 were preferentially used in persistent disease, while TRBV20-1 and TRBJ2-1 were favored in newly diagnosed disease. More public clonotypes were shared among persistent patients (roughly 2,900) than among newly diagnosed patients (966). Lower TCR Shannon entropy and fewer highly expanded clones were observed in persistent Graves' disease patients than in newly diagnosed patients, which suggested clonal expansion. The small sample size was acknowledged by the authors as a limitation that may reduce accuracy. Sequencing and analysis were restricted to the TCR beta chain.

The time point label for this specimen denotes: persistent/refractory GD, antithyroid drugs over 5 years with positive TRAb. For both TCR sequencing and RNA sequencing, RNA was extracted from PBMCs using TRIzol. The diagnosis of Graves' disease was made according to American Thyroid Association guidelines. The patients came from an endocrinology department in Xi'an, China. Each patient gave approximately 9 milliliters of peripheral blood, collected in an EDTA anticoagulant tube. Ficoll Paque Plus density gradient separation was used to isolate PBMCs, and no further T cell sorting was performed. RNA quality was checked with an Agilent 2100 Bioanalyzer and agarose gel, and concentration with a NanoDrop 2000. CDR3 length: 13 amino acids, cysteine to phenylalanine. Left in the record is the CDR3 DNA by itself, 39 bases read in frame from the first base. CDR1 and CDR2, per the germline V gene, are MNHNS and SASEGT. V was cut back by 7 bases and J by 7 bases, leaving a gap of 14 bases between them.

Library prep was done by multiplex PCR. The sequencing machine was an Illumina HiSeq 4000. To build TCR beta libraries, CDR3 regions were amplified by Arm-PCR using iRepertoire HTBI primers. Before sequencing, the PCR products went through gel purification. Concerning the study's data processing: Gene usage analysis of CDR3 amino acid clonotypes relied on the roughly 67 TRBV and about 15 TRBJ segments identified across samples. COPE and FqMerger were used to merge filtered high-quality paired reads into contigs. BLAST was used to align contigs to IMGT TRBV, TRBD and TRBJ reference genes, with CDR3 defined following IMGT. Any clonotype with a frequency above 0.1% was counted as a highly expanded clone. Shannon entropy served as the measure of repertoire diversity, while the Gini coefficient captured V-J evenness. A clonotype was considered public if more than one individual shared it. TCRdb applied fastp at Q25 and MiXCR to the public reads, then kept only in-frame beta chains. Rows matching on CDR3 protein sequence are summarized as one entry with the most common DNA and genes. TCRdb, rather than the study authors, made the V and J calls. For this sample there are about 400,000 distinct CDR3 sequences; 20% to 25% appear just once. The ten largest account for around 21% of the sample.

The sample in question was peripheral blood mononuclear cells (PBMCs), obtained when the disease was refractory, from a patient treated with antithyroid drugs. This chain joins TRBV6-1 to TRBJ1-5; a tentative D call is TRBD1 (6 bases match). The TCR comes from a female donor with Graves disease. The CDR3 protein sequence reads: CASTSGVGQPQHF. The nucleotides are TGTGCCAGCACGTCAGGGGTCGGGCAGCCCCAGCATTTT.